This T cell receptor beta chain was sequenced in a study of vaccination effects on CD4 cells after COVID-19. Culturing for around eleven days preceded CD4+ T cell isolation. This table comes from immunoSEQ multiplex PCR, and its TCRdb copy is limited to in-frame clones, with some not included. The profile shows approximately 46,000 clones, 60% to 80% of them singletons. Points on this clone: Its target is not known.

The CDR3 spans 15 residues. Trimming shortened V by 5 bases and J by 4 bases, and 18 bases separated the two germline ends. CDR1 SGHAT and CDR2 FQDESV come from the germline V gene (reference sequence). Material: CD4+ T cells from PBMCs cultured without peptide, obtained before COVID-19 vaccination. The chain has TRBV11-1 and TRBJ2-7, with D perhaps matching TRBD2 (5 bases). The TCR was taken from a human donor who had a prior SARS-CoV-2 infection. This CDR3 reads CASSPTGNTLYEQYF. CDR3 coding DNA: TGTGCCAGCAGCCCTACGGGAAATACCTTGTACGAGCAGTACTTC.